This is a list of T cell receptor beta chains from one sample in a study of metastatic and nonmetastatic thyroid tumors. Using MiXCR, TCRdb reanalyzed the PCR reads. The table shows about 13,000 clones, with 23% occurring only once. The specimen was adjacent normal tissue. The receptors originated from a female donor with papillary thyroid cancer or a benign thyroid nodule (not recorded which). Some clones in this sample may be carry-over from other donors' samples. The CDR3 runs from the conserved cysteine through the conserved F or W. The order of the fields is J gene, V gene, CDR3 length, clone size, D gene, CDR3 DNA, CDR3 protein. The D gene is left open where the match is weak. Expanded clones are given a class, and other clones once, few, many or no size at all.

TRBJ2-3 | TRBV5-1 | 12 | once | - | TGCGCGAGCTGCCTGAGCACAGATACGCAGTATTTT | CASCLSTDTQYF
TRBJ2-7 | TRBV6-2/TRBV6-3 | 18 | - | TRBD2 | TGTGCCAGCACCCCGGGGGGGGCGCGGGGGCTTACCGCCTACGAGCAGTACTTC | CASTPGGARGLTAYEQYF
TRBJ2-3 | TRBV27 | 15 | few | - | TGTGCCAGCAGTTTTTGGTCAGGGATGACATATACGCAGTATTTT | CASSFWSGMTYTQYF
TRBJ1-1 | TRBV7-8 | 13 | - | - | TGTGCCAGCAGCAAGGACATCGGGGTTGAAGCTTTCTTT | CASSKDIGVEAFF
TRBJ2-2 | TRBV19 | 15 | many | - | TGTGCCAGTAAACTGGGCCGGCTACCCACCGGGGAGCTGTTTTTT | CASKLGRLPTGELFF
TRBJ2-2 | TRBV28 | 16 | medium-sized | - | TGTGCCAGCAGTCATCGGCCACAGGTGGGAACCGGGGAGCTGTTTTTT | CASSHRPQVGTGELFF
TRBJ2-7 | TRBV7-7 | 17 | many | TRBD2 | TGTGCTAGCAGTACTCCCGGGGGGGGGTATATAGGCTACGAGCAGTACTTC | CASSTPGGGYIGYEQYF
TRBJ2-1 | TRBV28 | 19 | few | TRBD2 | TGTGCCAGCAGCCTAACACGGACTAGCGGGAAGGGGTTGTACAATGAGCAGTTCTTC | CASSLTRTSGKGLYNEQFF
TRBJ2-1 | TRBV5-1 | 15 | - | TRBD2 | TGCGCCAGCAGCTTGGGACTAGCGGGAGCGACTGAGCAGTTCTTC | CASSLGLAGATEQFF
TRBJ2-7 | TRBV20-1 | 14 | medium-sized | TRBD1 | TGCAGTGCGGAAAGACAGGGGGAAGCCTACGAGCAGTACTTC | CSAERQGEAYEQYF
TRBJ2-1 | TRBV5-6 | 13 | - | - | TGTGCCAGCAGCGCCGGGACCTACAATGAGCAGTTCTTC | CASSAGTYNEQFF
TRBJ1-2 | TRBV7-2 | 15 | - | - | TGTGCCAGCAGCTCCGGAAGGGCAGCCAGGGGCGGCTACACCTTC | CASSSGRAARGGYTF
TRBJ1-4 | TRBV6-6 | 15 | medium-sized | TRBD1 | TGTGCCAGCAGTTACTACGGACAGGGTGGAGAAAAACTGTTTTTT | CASSYYGQGGEKLFF
TRBJ2-5 | TRBV10-2 | 15 | - | - | TGCGCCAGCAGTGAGGGACTGCCATTCCAAGAGACACAGTACTTC | CASSEGLPFQETQYF
TRBJ2-7 | TRBV27 | 17 | medium-sized | - | TGTGCCAGCAGCCTCCATTATCAGGAGACTAGCTCCTACGAGCAGTACTTC | CASSLHYQETSSYEQYF
TRBJ1-4 | TRBV7-9 | 16 | many | TRBD1 | TGTGCCAGCAGTAGACCCCCGGGACAGGGGTGTGAAAAACTGTTTTTT | CASSRPPGQGCEKLFF
TRBJ2-2 | TRBV20-1 | 14 | - | TRBD2 | TGCAGTGCTGGGACTAGCGGGCTCACCGGGGAGCTGTTTTTT | CSAGTSGLTGELFF
TRBJ2-3 | TRBV6-2/TRBV6-3 | 13 | few | - | TGTGCCAGCAGTTACTCGTTCCAGTCGGCGCAGTATTTT | CASSYSFQSAQYF
TRBJ2-7 | TRBV6-2/TRBV6-3 | 11 | - | - | TGTGCCAGCAGCCTTCGGATGGAGCAGTACTTC | CASSLRMEQYF
TRBJ1-3 | TRBV11-2 | 14 | few | - | TGTGCCAGCAGCCCCGACGGCTCTGGAAACACCATATATTTT | CASSPDGSGNTIYF
TRBJ1-1 | TRBV29-1 | 13 | many | - | TGCAGCGTTGAAGATACTGGGTACCCTCACGCTTTCTTT | CSVEDTGYPHAFF
TRBJ1-2 | TRBV28 | 14 | - | TRBD1 | TGTGCCAGCACCCCACGAGACAGGGATTATGGCTACACCTTC | CASTPRDRDYGYTF
TRBJ2-4 | TRBV5-1 | 15 | many | TRBD2 | TGCGCCAGCAGCCCTCCCAGCGGGAGTCTGGACATTCAGTACTTC | CASSPPSGSLDIQYF
TRBJ2-7 | TRBV7-2 | 14 | - | TRBD2 | TGTGCCAGCAGCGCCCCGGGACTAGCGAGGGAGCAGTACTTC | CASSAPGLAREQYF
TRBJ2-1 | TRBV28 | 17 | medium-sized | TRBD2 | TGTGCCAGCAGTTTCGGACTAGCACATGTCCGTACCAATGAGCAGTTCTTC | CASSFGLAHVRTNEQFF
TRBJ2-2 | TRBV5-1 | 14 | - | - | TGCGCCAGCAGTTCGGGGGTGAACACCGGGGAGCTGTTTTTT | CASSSGVNTGELFF
TRBJ2-1 | TRBV5-6 | 16 | many | TRBD1 | TGTGCCAGCAGCCAAGGACAGGGACTTAGGCGTTATGAGCAGTTCTTC | CASSQGQGLRRYEQFF
TRBJ2-7 | TRBV15 | 17 | - | TRBD2 | TGTGCCACCAGCAGTTACTCAGCGGGTCGCGGGAGCTACGAGCAGTACTTC | CATSSYSAGRGSYEQYF
TRBJ1-5 | TRBV27 | 16 | few | - | TGTGCCAGCAGTTTAACCAGGGACGTTCACAATCAGCCCCAGCATTTT | CASSLTRDVHNQPQHF
TRBJ1-5 | TRBV30 | 15 | - | - | TGTGCCTGGAGTGTGGGAGGCCATAGCAATCAGCCCCAGCATTTT | CAWSVGGHSNQPQHF
TRBJ1-4 | TRBV5-1 | 16 | - | - | TGCGCCAGTAGCTTACTCCTACAGTGGGCAGACGAAAAACTGTTTTTT | CASSLLLQWADEKLFF
TRBJ1-2 | TRBV30 | 14 | few | - | TGTGCCTGGAGTGTACCAGGGCCCTACTATGGCTACACCTTC | CAWSVPGPYYGYTF
TRBJ1-1 | TRBV11-2 | 12 | once | - | TGTGCCAGCAGCCTTCCGGGGACAAGGGCTTTCTTT | CASSLPGTRAFF
TRBJ1-1 | TRBV2 | 15 | - | TRBD1 | TGTGCCAGCAGTGAGCAGGGGGCTAGAAACACTGAAGCTTTCTTT | CASSEQGARNTEAFF
TRBJ1-5 | TRBV11-1 | 16 | few | TRBD1 | TGTGCCAGCAGCCTTATACAGGGGGGGGGCAATCAGCCCCAGCATTTT | CASSLIQGGGNQPQHF
TRBJ1-1 | TRBV24-1 | 13 | - | - | TGTGCCACCAGTGATCAGGGAGACACTGAAGCTTTCTTT | CATSDQGDTEAFF
TRBJ1-5 | TRBV6-1 | 16 | few | - | TGTGCCAGCGGTTCAGGTGGAGCCGCTAGGATTCAGCCCCAGCATTTT | CASGSGGAARIQPQHF
TRBJ2-7 | TRBV6-1 | 13 | - | - | TGTGCCAGCAGTGACGGGAGTGGGGACGAGCAGTACTTC | CASSDGSGDEQYF
TRBJ2-1 | TRBV20-1 | 15 | medium-sized | TRBD2 | TGCAGTGCTGGTACTGGGACTAGCGGGAATAATGAGCAGTTCTTC | CSAGTGTSGNNEQFF
TRBJ1-2 | TRBV27 | 14 | - | - | TGTGCCAGCAGTTATGTGCAGGGACGCGGTGGCTACACCTTC | CASSYVQGRGGYTF
TRBJ2-1 | TRBV14 | 17 | - | - | TGTGCCAGCAGCCAAGGCTCCGGGACCAACCCTGACAATGAGCAGTTCTTC | CASSQGSGTNPDNEQFF
TRBJ2-3 | TRBV27 | 12 | medium-sized | - | TGTGCCAGCAGTTTAAATCTAGATACGCAGTATTTT | CASSLNLDTQYF
TRBJ1-5 | TRBV2 | 13 | - | - | TGTGCCAGCAGTGGGTGGGATAATCAGCCCCAGCATTTT | CASSGWDNQPQHF
TRBJ1-3 | TRBV7-2 | 13 | - | - | TGTGCCAGCAGCACTAACTCTGGAAACACCATATATTTT | CASSTNSGNTIYF
TRBJ1-1 | TRBV20-1 | 12 | - | - | TGCAGTGCTAGCCTAGGGACGACTGAAGCTTTCTTT | CSASLGTTEAFF
TRBJ1-6 | TRBV6-1 | 16 | medium-sized | - | TGTGCCAGCAGTAAGGGACATAGCTCCTATAATTCACCCCTCCACTTT | CASSKGHSSYNSPLHF
TRBJ2-1 | TRBV29-1 | 14 | many | TRBD1 | TGCAGCGTCGTAGATCCCGGGACAGGGGGTGAGCAGTTCTTC | CSVVDPGTGGEQFF
TRBJ1-1 | TRBV7-2 | 15 | - | - | TGTGCCAGCAGCTTATTAGCCGGGACACCCACTGAAGCTTTCTTT | CASSLLAGTPTEAFF
TRBJ1-5 | TRBV6-5 | 13 | medium-sized | - | TGTGCCAGCAGTTACGAGGTACTTCAGCCCCAGCATTTT | CASSYEVLQPQHF
TRBJ1-5 | TRBV6-2/TRBV6-3 | 13 | - | - | TGTGCCAGCGGATACAGGGATAATCAGCCCCAGCATTTT | CASGYRDNQPQHF
TRBJ2-6 | TRBV27 | 13 | few | - | TGTGCCAGCTCTCCCTCTGGGGCCAACGTCCTGACTTTC | CASSPSGANVLTF
TRBJ2-3 | TRBV7-9 | 16 | many | - | TGTGCCAGCAGCTTACCAGCGGTGACTAGCACAGATACGCAGTATTTT | CASSLPAVTSTDTQYF
TRBJ1-5 | TRBV19 | 15 | few | TRBD1 | TGTGCCAGTAGTATAGCGGGACAGATCAATCAGCCCCAGCATTTT | CASSIAGQINQPQHF
TRBJ2-7 | TRBV6-5 | 17 | - | TRBD1 | TGTGCCAGCAGTTACTCTGGCGAGAGACAGGGGGCCTACGAGCAGTACTTC | CASSYSGERQGAYEQYF
TRBJ2-7 | TRBV11-2 | 12 | - | - | TGTGCCAGCAGTTCCGGGCCTTACGAGCAGTACTTC | CASSSGPYEQYF